These 23 T cell receptor beta chains were all obtained from the same sample, sequenced in a study of T cell responses to AZD1222 COVID-19 vaccine. Sequencing was performed with immunoSEQ multiplex PCR; in TCRdb, only in-frame clones are kept and a portion is missing. The sample includes over 150,000 clones, around 87% of them seen just once. This specimen consisted of peripheral blood, obtained on day 0 of AZD1222 vaccination. The receptors derive from an adult in good health.

The gene calls are TRBV2 and TRBJ2-3, with D maybe TRBD2 (5 bases). The germline gives CDR1 SNHLY, CDR2 FYNNEI. The CDR3 length is 15 residues. V gave up 3 bases and J gave up 1 base, with 11 bases separating them. The CDR3 DNA reads TGTGCCAGCAGTGAGGAGCGGCTAGGCACAGATACGCAGTATTTT. Amino acid sequence: CASSEERLGTDTQYF.

This clone was found once. The genes are TRBV28 and TRBJ2-7; a possible D gene is TRBD1 (5 bases). With 3 bases removed from V and 2 bases from J, the gap between germline ends came to 11 bases. The CDR3 sequence is 14 residues long. The germline gives CDR1 MDHEN, CDR2 SYDVKM. This CDR3 reads CASSFQGLTYEQYF. DNA for the CDR3: TGTGCCAGCAGTTTCCAGGGCCTCACCTACGAGCAGTACTTC.

To note about this clone: This sample includes further DNA sequences coding for the same CDR3. The chain joins TRBV18 to TRBJ1-1; D is possibly TRBD1 (5 bases). V lost 1 base to trimming and J lost 5 bases, with 5 bases between them. The CDR3 spans 12 residues. Germline CDR1 KGHSH, CDR2 LQKENI. Here the CDR3 reads CASSPQGTEAFF. The CDR3 DNA reads as TGTGCCAGCTCACCACAGGGGACTGAAGCTTTCTTT.

This clone came up once. The gene calls are TRBV20-1 and TRBJ1-4, with TRBD1 as a possible D gene (6 bases). The V gene lost 5 bases and the J gene lost 5 bases, with 6 bases spanning the gap. This CDR3 is 11 amino acids long. Germline CDR1 and CDR2: DFQATT and SNEGSKA (reference sequence). The CDR3 here is CSAGQNEKLFF. CDR3 DNA sequence: TGCAGTGCTGGACAGAATGAAAAACTGTTTTTT.

The genes are TRBV7-9 and TRBJ2-4; D is tentatively TRBD1 or TRBD2 (5 bases each). The CDR3 is 13 amino acids. From germline, CDR1 is SEHNR and CDR2 FQNEAQ (reference sequence). Trimming removed 5 bases from V and 7 bases from J, with 12 bases in between. CDR3 sequence: CASSRGEGNIQYF. The DNA of the CDR3 is TGTGCCAGCAGCCGAGGCGAGGGGAACATTCAGTACTTC. Looking up the rest from reference TRBV7-9 and TRBJ2-4 gives the full variable domain: DTGVSQNPRHKITKRGQNVTFRCDPISEHNRLYWYRQTLGQGPEFLTYFQNEAQLEKSRLLSDRFSAERPKGSFSTLEIQRTEQGDSAMYLCASSRGEGNIQYFGAGTRLSVL.

This chain connects TRBV19 to TRBJ2-1, with 7 bases aligning to TRBD2. In germline, CDR1 is LNHDA, CDR2 SQIVND (reference sequence). Germline trimming cut 10 bases from V and 3 bases from J; bases unmatched to any gene: 9. The CDR3 loop spans 14 amino acids. For the CDR3, the DNA is TGTGCCACCAGTGGGGGGGACCTCTACAATGAGCAGTTCTTC. This sequence encodes CATSGGDLYNEQFF.

The rearrangement uses TRBV30 and TRBJ1-2, with 7 bases matching TRBD1. V was clipped by 4 bases and J by 5 bases; unmatched bases: 13. The CDR3 has 15 residues. Germline lookup yields CDR1 GTSNPN and CDR2 SVGIG (reference sequence). In nucleotides, the CDR3 is TGTGCCTGGAAATCCCTTCGACAGGGAGGTTATGGCTACACCTTC. It is translated as CAWKSLRQGGYGYTF.

The rearrangement uses TRBV19 and TRBJ2-4, with D maybe TRBD2 (5 bases). V gave up 3 bases and J gave up 1 base, with 10 bases separating them. Per the germline V gene, CDR1 is LNHDA and CDR2 is SQIVND (reference sequence). This CDR3 is 15 amino acids long. CDR3 loop: CASSISGNAKNIQYF. The CDR3 DNA reads TGTGCCAGTAGTATTTCCGGGAATGCCAAAAACATTCAGTACTTC.

On this clone: The same CDR3 arises from other DNA sequences in this sample as well. Here the CDR3 DNA reads TGTGCCTGGAGTTCGGGGGGTCGCCAGCCCCAGCATTTT. Translated: CAWSSGGRQPQHF. The chain links TRBV30 to TRBJ1-5, with D perhaps matching TRBD1 (5 bases). Germline V gene lookup returns CDR1 GTSNPN and CDR2 SVGIG (reference sequence). The CDR3 sequence is 13 residues long. V dropped 2 bases and J dropped 7 bases, with 12 bases sitting between them.

This rearrangement joins TRBV11-2 to TRBJ2-7, with 8 bases that match TRBD1. The germline CDR1 and CDR2 sequences are SGHAT and FQNNGV. J lost 2 bases, V lost 4 bases, and 10 bases had no gene match. This CDR3 comprises 16 residues. DNA of the CDR3: TGTGCCAGCAGCTCTAGGGGGACAGGTATTACCTACGAGCAGTACTTC. This codes for CASSSRGTGITYEQYF. Supplemented by reference TRBV11-2 and TRBJ2-7, the full variable domain reads EAGVAQSPRYKIIEKRQSVAFWCNPISGHATLYWYQQILGQGPKLLIQFQNNGVVDDSQLPKDRFSAERLKGVDSTLKIQPAKLEDSAVYLCASSSRGTGITYEQYFGPGTRLTVT.

The chain is built from TRBV29-1 and TRBJ2-3, with D hard to call. The CDR3 is made up of 13 amino acids. The V gene lost 5 bases and the J gene lost 0 bases, with 9 bases spanning the gap. Germline loops: CDR1 SQVTM, CDR2 ANQGSEA. CDR3 nucleotides: TGCAGCGTTCCTGTGAGTAGCACAGATACGCAGTATTTT. Translating it yields CSVPVSSTDTQYF.

This clone was recorded a few times. The rearrangement uses TRBV12-3 or TRBV12-4 and TRBJ2-3; 8 nucleotides match TRBD2. J gave up 9 bases and V 6 bases, and 5 bases lay outside the gene matches. The CDR3 sequence is 12 residues long. The CDR3 spells CASSRTSTTQYF. The CDR3 region has the DNA TGTGCCAGCAGCCGGACTAGCACGACGCAGTATTTT.

The chain links TRBV18 to TRBJ1-5; 11 nucleotides align to TRBD1. The CDR3 is 15 amino acids. Germline values: CDR1 KGHSH, CDR2 LQKENI. The J segment lost 4 bases and the V segment lost 6 bases, leaving 5 bases of the junction unmatched. CDR3 DNA: TGTGCCAGCTCCACCGGGACAGGGGGAAATCAGCCCCAGCATTTT. Translated, it gives CASSTGTGGNQPQHF.

This rearrangement joins TRBV4-2 to TRBJ2-7; TRBD2 might be the D (6 bases). Germline V CDR1 and CDR2: LGHNA, YNFKEQ. V was shortened by 0 bases and J by 6 bases, with 12 bases between the two germline ends. The CDR3 length is 14 residues. CDR3 sequence: CASSQERLVGEQYF. The CDR3 DNA sequence: TGTGCCAGCAGCCAAGAAAGACTAGTTGGCGAGCAGTACTTC.

The genes are TRBV18 and TRBJ1-6; D gene uncertain. V lost 0 bases, J lost 6 bases, and 3 bases lay in between. This CDR3 spans 13 amino acids. CDR1 is KGHSH, CDR2 LQKENI, per germline. The CDR3 loop reads CASSPPRNSPLHF. In nucleotides, the CDR3 is TGTGCCAGCTCACCACCCCGTAATTCACCCCTCCACTTT.

Here the CDR3 reads CASTRQTSGGYEQYF. The CDR3 nucleotides are TGTGCCAGCACACGACAGACTAGCGGAGGGTACGAGCAGTACTTC. V gene TRBV7-2 combines with J gene TRBJ2-7; 9 positions match TRBD2. Per the germline V gene, CDR1 is SGHTA and CDR2 is FQGNSA. Trimming at V came to 7 bases and at J to 4 bases, leaving 11 bases not matched to a gene. The CDR3 runs 15 residues.

The rearrangement links TRBV5-6 to TRBJ2-7; D is uncertain. Trimming pared 0 bases from V and 3 bases from J, leaving 4 bases between. The length of the CDR3 is 12 residues. The germline V gene encodes CDR1 SGHDT and CDR2 YYEEEE. Here the CDR3 reads CASSLGNYEQYF. The CDR3 DNA follows: TGTGCCAGCAGCTTGGGGAACTACGAGCAGTACTTC.

The chain is built from TRBV6-4 and TRBJ2-7, with 10 bases identical to TRBD2. Losses at the gene ends were 4 bases for V and 6 bases for J; bases not matched to a gene: 6. This CDR3 region has 14 residues. Germline lookup yields CDR1 MRHNA and CDR2 SNTAGT. The CDR3 coding sequence is TGTGCCAGCAGTGCGCTAGCGGGAGCCTCCGAGCAGTACTTC. Amino acid sequence: CASSALAGASEQYF.

The J gene is TRBJ1-5, the V gene TRBV7-2; D might be TRBD1 (6 bases). The CDR3 runs 14 residues. Germline V CDR1 and CDR2: SGHTA, FQGNSA. V lost 6 bases, J lost 4 bases, and 13 bases lay in between. CDR3 DNA sequence: TGTGCCAGCAGGTCAGGGGTAGGGAATCAGCCCCAGCATTTT. Its protein product is CASRSGVGNQPQHF.

V is TRBV10-3 and J is TRBJ2-7, with 14 bases aligning to TRBD2. V gave up 6 bases and J gave up 6 bases; unmatched junction bases: 4. CDR3 length: 14 amino acids. Germline V gene sequence: CDR1 ENHRY, CDR2 SYGVKD. CDR3 sequence: CAISRTSGRREQYF. CDR3 in DNA: TGTGCCATCAGCCGGACTAGCGGGAGGCGCGAGCAGTACTTC.

The rearrangement links TRBV6-5 to TRBJ1-1; no firm D call. Germline loops: CDR1 MNHEY, CDR2 SVGAGI. The CDR3 runs 14 residues. V was trimmed by 1 base and J by 1 base, leaving 7 bases between them. This CDR3 is CASSYFVGNTEAFF. The CDR3 DNA sequence: TGTGCCAGCAGTTACTTTGTGGGGAACACTGAAGCTTTCTTT.

The V and J genes are TRBV6-2 or TRBV6-3 and TRBJ2-5, with D perhaps matching TRBD2 (5 bases). V was clipped by 4 bases and J by 7 bases, with 16 bases between them. CDR3 length equals 14 residues. CDR1 and CDR2 from the germline V gene are MNHEY and SVGEGT. The CDR3, as DNA: TGTGCCAGCAGTTCTGGCGGGCCCCTCGCGACCCAGTACTTC. It encodes CASSSGGPLATQYF.

The CDR3 DNA follows: TGTGCCAGACTGGACAGGCAGGTTGGAGAGACCCAGTACTTC. Protein: CARLDRQVGETQYF. J is TRBJ2-5 and V is TRBV30, with 7 nucleotides matching TRBD1. Trimming cost V 8 bases and J 4 bases; bases outside gene matches: 13. CDR3 length: 14 amino acids. Germline V lookup: CDR1 GTSNPN, CDR2 SVGIG (reference sequence).